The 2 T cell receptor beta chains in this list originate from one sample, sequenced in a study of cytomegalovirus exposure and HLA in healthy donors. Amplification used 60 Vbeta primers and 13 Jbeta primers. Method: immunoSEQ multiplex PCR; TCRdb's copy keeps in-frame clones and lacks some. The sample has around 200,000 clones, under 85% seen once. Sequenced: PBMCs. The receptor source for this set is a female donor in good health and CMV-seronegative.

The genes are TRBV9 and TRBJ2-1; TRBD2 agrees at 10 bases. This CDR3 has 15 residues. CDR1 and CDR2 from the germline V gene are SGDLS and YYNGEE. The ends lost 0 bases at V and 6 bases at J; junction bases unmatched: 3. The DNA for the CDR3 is TGTGCCAGCAGCGTAGCTAGCGGGAGTGTCAATGAGCAGTTCTTC. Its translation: CASSVASGSVNEQFF.

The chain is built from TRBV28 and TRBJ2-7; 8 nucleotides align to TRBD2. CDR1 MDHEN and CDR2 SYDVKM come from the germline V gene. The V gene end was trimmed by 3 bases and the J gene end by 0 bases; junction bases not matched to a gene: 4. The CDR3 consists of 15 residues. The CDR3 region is CASSFPGLDSYEQYF. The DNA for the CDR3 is TGTGCCAGCAGTTTTCCGGGACTAGACTCCTACGAGCAGTACTTC.